This section outlines one TCR beta chain sequence together with its context. This entry comes from a study of human T cells and chemical hapten exposure. The CDR3 has 17 residues. Germline loops: CDR1 SNHLY, CDR2 FYNNEI. Losses at the gene ends were 2 bases for V and 8 bases for J; bases not matched to a gene: 14. TCRdb independently ran MiXCR on the 5' RACE reads; one entry per CDR3 protein. The table has 95,000 to 120,000 distinct CDR3 sequences, 15% to 20% seen once. Total RNA extraction was carried out from unfractionated whole blood. The sequence came from a human donor in good health. This rearrangement joins TRBV2 to TRBJ2-3; 9 bases are a match to TRBD2. The CDR3 loop reads CASSEYMAGGPAGTQYF. The CDR3 region has the DNA TGTGCCAGCAGTGAATATATGGCGGGAGGGCCGGCGGGTACGCAGTATTTT.